This record concerns one T cell receptor beta chain sequence. Its cognate antigen is unknown. The length of the CDR3 is 14 residues. CDR1 MDHEN and CDR2 SYDVKM come from the germline V gene. V was pared by 5 bases and J by 4 bases, with 4 bases of the junction left unmatched. Profiled with immunoSEQ multiplex PCR; TCRdb holds only in-frame clones, not every one. The sample records over 80,000 clones, 84% being singletons. These data belong to a study of neoadjuvant anti-PD-1 for oral cavity cancer. Whole-study context: Around day 43, patients without progression received a fourth nivolumab dose before surgery.

Overall study results and limits: Higher pretreatment Treg/Th17 ratios tracked higher pretreatment blood clonality.

Stage II-IVA oral cavity squamous cell carcinoma was new and untreated by systemic or radiation therapy. Cohort: HPV-negative, locally advanced oral cavity squamous cell carcinoma patients. Sequencing was performed on PBMCs, taken before nivolumab (anti-PD-1) treatment. This rearrangement joins TRBV28 to TRBJ1-2, with 10 bases fitting TRBD1. The TCR sequence derives from a person aged 40 to 85 with oral cavity squamous cell carcinoma. The CDR3 reads CASSPGQGTYGYTF. The CDR3 region has the DNA TGTGCCAGCAGTCCGGGACAGGGGACCTATGGCTACACCTTC.